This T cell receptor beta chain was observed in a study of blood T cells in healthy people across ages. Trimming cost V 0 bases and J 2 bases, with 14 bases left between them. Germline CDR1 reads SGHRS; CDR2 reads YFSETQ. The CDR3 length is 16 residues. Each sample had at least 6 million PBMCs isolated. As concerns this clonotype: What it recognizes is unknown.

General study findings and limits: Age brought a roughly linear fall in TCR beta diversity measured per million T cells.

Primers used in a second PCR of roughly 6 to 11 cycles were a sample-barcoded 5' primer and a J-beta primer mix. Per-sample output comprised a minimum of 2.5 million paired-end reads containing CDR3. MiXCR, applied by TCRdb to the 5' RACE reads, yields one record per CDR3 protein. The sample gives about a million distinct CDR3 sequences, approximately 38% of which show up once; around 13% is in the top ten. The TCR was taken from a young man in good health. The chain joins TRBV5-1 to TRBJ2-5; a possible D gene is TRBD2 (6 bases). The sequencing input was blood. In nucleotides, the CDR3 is TGCGCCAGCAGCTTGGTGGGTAGCGGCTCACAAGAGACCCAGTACTTC. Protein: CASSLVGSGSQETQYF.